A single sample is the source of the 7 T cell receptor beta chains below, sequenced in a study of T cells in Graves' hyperthyroidism and ophthalmopathy. The TCR beta CDR3 regions underwent amplification using RNA transcripts as the source. HTBI primers were the set used in a first-round RT-PCR of the TCR CDR3. TCRdb re-called the multiplex PCR reads through MiXCR, storing one row per CDR3 protein. The table shows hundreds of thousands of distinct CDR3 sequences, with 12% to 15% occurring only once. The sample consisted of blood. The receptor source for this set is a woman aged 18-35 years with Graves' hyperthyroidism.

This clonotype was counted at least ten times. The J gene is TRBJ2-7, the V gene TRBV28; tentatively, D is TRBD1 or TRBD2 (5 bases each). Per germline, CDR1 MDHEN and CDR2 SYDVKM. The CDR3 length is 15 residues. V was pared by 6 bases and J by 2 bases, with 17 bases between. The CDR3 spells CASRPPGSGAYEQYF. The CDR3 nucleotides are TGTGCCAGCAGGCCACCAGGGAGCGGCGCCTACGAGCAGTACTTC. The full variable domain, with the rest looked up from reference TRBV28 and TRBJ2-7, is DVKVTQSSRYLVKRTGEKVFLECVQDMDHENMFWYRQDPGLGLRLIYFSYDVKMKEKGDIPEGYSVSREKKERFSLILESASTNQTSMYLCASRPPGSGAYEQYFGPGTRLTVT.

This clonotype was counted only a few times. A much bigger clone sits one base away, suggesting this may be a read error. The chain uses TRBV2 and TRBJ2-7; TRBD2 matches at 11 bases. Germline CDR1 SNHLY, CDR2 FYNNEI. The CDR3 has 16 residues. V shed 1 base, J shed 2 bases, and the junction held 4 bases outside the gene matches. The DNA of the CDR3 is TGTGCCAGCAGTGAAGTAGAGACTAGCGGGGCCTACGAGCAGTACTTC. It codes for CASSEVETSGAYEQYF.

The table lists this clonotype with many counts. The V gene is TRBV20-1, the J gene TRBJ2-3; TRBD2 matches 10 bases. V dropped 3 bases and J dropped 0; count of bases not matched to a gene: 15. The CDR3 is 19 residues long. Germline lookup yields CDR1 DFQATT and CDR2 SNEGSKA (reference sequence). The CDR3 here is CSASTLLAGEGTSTDTQYF. In nucleotides, the CDR3 is TGCAGTGCTAGTACGTTGCTAGCGGGAGAAGGAACTAGCACAGATACGCAGTATTTT.

This clonotype was seen many times. The chain employs TRBV6-1 and TRBJ2-7; D remains ambiguous. The CDR3 extends over 14 amino acids. Trimming removed 5 bases at V and 2 bases at J, with 13 bases between. Germline CDR1 is MNHNS and CDR2 is SASEGT. DNA of the CDR3: TGTGCCAGCAGTTTTTCGGCGGCTACCTACGAGCAGTACTTC. As protein: CASSFSAATYEQYF.

Only a few counts were recorded for this clonotype. J is TRBJ2-7 and V is TRBV11-2, with 7 bases lining up with TRBD1. V was clipped by 2 bases and J by 3 bases; unmatched bases: 10. Germline CDR1 and CDR2: SGHAT and FQNNGV. The CDR3 sequence is 16 residues long. This CDR3 reads CASSLRGQGLSYEQYF. In nucleotides, the CDR3 is TGTGCCAGCAGCTTAAGGGGGCAAGGCCTGAGCTACGAGCAGTACTTC.

For the CDR3, the DNA is TGTGCCACCAGTGCTATCGCCGGGGCCGCGAGCTCCTACAATGAGCAGTTCTTC. This codes for CATSAIAGAASSYNEQFF. V usage is TRBV24-1 and J usage is TRBJ2-1, with D possibly called TRBD1 or TRBD2 (5 bases each). Trimming took 5 bases from V and 0 from J, leaving 19 bases between them. The CDR3 totals 18 residues. The germline CDR1 and CDR2 sequences are KGHDR and SFDVKD.

This sequence joins TRBV6-1 and TRBJ2-7; D is undetermined. CDR1 MNHNS and CDR2 SASEGT come from the germline V gene. There are 12 residues in the CDR3. DNA for the CDR3: TGTACCGTCGAGGACCGCTCCTACGAGCAGTACTTC. Its protein is CTVEDRSYEQYF.